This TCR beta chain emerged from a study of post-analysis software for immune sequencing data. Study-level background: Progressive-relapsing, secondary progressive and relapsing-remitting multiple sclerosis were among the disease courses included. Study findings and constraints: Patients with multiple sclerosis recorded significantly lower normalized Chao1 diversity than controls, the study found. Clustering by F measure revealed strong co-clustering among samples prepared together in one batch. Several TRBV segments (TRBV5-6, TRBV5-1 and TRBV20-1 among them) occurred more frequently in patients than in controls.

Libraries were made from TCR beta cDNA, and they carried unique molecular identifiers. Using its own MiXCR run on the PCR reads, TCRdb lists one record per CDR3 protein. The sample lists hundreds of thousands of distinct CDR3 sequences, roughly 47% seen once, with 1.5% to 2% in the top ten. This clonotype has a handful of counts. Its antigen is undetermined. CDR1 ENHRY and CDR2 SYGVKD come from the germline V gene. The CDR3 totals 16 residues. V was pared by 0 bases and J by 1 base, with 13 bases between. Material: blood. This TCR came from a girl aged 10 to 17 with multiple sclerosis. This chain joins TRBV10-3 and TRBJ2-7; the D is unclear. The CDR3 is CAISESVSGVSYEQYF. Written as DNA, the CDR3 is TGTGCCATCAGTGAGTCGGTCTCCGGCGTGTCCTACGAGCAGTACTTC.